The entry below describes one T cell receptor (beta chain). CDR3 size: 15 residues. Trimming cost V 1 base and J 3 bases, with 9 bases left between them. CDR1 is SGHAT and CDR2 is FQNNGV in the germline V gene. This entry belongs to a study of blood T cell repertoires in COVID-19. Across the whole study: T cells, B-cell-depleted T cells, or PBMCs supplied cDNA or gDNA.

The data were produced by immunoSEQ multiplex PCR, yet TCRdb's version contains in-frame clones alone and is incomplete. The table lists approximately 220,000 clones, 85% of them singletons. The sample taken for sequencing was peripheral blood. This clonotype was obtained from a man in his fifties who had recovered from COVID-19. This sequence joins TRBV11-2 and TRBJ2-2; D is uncertain. Written as DNA, the CDR3 is TGTGCCAGCAGCTTAGCGGCCAGCGACACCGGGGAGCTGTTTTTT. It codes for CASSLAASDTGELFF.